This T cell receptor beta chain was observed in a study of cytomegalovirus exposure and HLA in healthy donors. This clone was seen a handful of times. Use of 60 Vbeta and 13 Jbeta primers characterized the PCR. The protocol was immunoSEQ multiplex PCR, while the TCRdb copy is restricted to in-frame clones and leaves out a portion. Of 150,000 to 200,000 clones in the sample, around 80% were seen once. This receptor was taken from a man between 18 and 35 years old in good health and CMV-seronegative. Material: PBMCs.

The CDR3 DNA follows: TGTGCCAGCAGTTTATCCAGACAGGGGGACTACGAGCAGTACTTC. Translated, it gives CASSLSRQGDYEQYF. This rearrangement joins TRBV27 to TRBJ2-7; 9 bases match TRBD1. CDR3 length equals 15 residues. The junction had 3 bases not matched to a gene; V was cut back by 0 bases and J by 3 bases. Germline V gene sequence: CDR1 MNHEY, CDR2 SMNVEV (reference sequence).